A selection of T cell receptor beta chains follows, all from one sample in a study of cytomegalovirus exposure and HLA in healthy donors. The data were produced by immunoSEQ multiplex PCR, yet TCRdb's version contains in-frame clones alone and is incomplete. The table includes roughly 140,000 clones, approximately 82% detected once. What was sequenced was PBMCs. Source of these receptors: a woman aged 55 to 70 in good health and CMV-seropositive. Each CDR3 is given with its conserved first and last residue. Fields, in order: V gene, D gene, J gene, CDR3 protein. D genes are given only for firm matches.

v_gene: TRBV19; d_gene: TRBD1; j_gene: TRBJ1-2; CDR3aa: CASSATGQGSAGYTF
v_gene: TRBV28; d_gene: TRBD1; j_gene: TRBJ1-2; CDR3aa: CASSLTTGAVPNYGYTF
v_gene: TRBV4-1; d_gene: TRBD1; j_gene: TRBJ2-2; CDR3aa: CASSQGQGGSGELFF
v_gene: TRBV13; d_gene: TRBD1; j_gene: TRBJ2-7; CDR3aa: CVSSLRGTGGPYYEQYF
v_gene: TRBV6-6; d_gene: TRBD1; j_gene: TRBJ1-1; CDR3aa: CASRLNRGKAEAFF
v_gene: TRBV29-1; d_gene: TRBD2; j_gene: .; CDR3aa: CSAGLAGGREQYF
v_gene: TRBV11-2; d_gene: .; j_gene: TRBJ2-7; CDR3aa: CASSLGAGSYEQYF
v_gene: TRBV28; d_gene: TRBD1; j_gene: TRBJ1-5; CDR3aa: CASSFPRTGQPIPQHF
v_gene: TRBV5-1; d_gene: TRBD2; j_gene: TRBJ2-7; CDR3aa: CASSFTPAGVVYEQYF
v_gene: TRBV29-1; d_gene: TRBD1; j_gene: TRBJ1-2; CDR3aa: CSVGGGADGYTF
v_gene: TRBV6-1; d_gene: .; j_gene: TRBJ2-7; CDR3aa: CASSINRDYEQYF
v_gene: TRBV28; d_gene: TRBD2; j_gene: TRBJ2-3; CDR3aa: CASSLAGGPPQSDTQYF
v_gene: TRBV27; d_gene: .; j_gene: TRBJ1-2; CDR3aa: CASSLSQGSQGYTF
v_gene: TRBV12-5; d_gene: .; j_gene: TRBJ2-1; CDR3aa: CASAPGDTYNEQFF
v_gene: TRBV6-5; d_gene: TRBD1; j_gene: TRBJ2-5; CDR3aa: CASSEDRDQETQYF
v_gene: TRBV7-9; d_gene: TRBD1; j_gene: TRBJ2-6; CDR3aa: CASSRGWTGSGANVLTF
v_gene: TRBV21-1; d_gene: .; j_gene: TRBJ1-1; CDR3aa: CASSKVGLSAEAFF
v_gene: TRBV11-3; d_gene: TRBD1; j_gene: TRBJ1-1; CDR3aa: CASRLTGTVNTEAFF
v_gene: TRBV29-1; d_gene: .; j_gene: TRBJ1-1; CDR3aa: CSVEGGGEAFF
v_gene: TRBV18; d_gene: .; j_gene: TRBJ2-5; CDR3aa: CASSPTGGGETQYF
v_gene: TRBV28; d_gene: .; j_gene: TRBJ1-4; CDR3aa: CASKEGGGTYEKLFF
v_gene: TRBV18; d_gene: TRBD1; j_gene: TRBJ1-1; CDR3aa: CASSGQVDTEAFF
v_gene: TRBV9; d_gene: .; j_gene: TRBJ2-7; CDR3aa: CASSATGFSEQYF
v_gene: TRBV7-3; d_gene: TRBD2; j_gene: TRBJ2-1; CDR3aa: CASSLSGLADYEQFF
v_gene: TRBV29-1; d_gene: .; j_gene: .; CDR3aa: CSVVLAYEQYF
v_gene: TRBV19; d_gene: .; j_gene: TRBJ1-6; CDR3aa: CASRPRVESPLHF
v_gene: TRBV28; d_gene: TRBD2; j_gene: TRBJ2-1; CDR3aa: CASRSSSGSPYNEQFF
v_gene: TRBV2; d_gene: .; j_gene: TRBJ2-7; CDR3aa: CASSESGVSYEQYF
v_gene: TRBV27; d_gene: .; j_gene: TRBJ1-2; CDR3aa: CASSLSMSGEGYGYTF
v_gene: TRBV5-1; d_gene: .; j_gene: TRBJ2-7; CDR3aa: CASSSSGVPYEQYF
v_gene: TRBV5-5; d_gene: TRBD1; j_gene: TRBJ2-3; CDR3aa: CASTRQGKGTDTQYF
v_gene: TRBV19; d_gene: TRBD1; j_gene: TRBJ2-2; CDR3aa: CASSITGTGNTGELFF
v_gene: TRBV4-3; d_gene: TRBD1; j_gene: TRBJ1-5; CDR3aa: CASSQDRGTGFSNQPQHF
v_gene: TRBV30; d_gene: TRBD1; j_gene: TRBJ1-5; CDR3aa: CAWSLGQGVGNQPQHF
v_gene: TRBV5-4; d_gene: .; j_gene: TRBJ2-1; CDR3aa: CASSRQTGVDNEQFF
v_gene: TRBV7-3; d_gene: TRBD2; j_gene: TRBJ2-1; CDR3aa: CASSQTSDHEQFF
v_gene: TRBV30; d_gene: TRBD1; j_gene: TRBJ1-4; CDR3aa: CAWGQGLARNEKLFF
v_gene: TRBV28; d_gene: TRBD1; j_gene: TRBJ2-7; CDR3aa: CASRDRAYEQYF
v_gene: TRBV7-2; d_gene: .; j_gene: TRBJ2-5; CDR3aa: CASSSGETQYF
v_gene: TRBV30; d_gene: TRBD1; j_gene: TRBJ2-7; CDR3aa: CAWSVGRDRDEQYF
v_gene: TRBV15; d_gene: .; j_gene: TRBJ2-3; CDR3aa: CATSRGASGTTDTQYF
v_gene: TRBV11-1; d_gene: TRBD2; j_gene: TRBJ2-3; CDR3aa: CASSPGLASDTQYF
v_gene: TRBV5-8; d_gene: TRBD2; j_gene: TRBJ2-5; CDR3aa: CASSPGTSSYQETQYF